This TCR beta chain was sequenced in a study of neurological immune-mediated disorders. This clonotype has ten or more counts. TCRdb redid the calling of the 5' RACE reads with MiXCR, one entry per CDR3 protein. This sample has about 120,000 distinct CDR3 sequences, with about 3.4% found just once. Germline V CDR1 and CDR2: SGHVS, FNYEAQ. This CDR3 has 16 residues. With 3 bases removed from V and 4 bases from J, the gap between germline ends came to 19 bases. The source of this sequence is a woman in her twenties or thirties with multiple sclerosis. The chain couples TRBV7-6 to TRBJ2-7; maybe TRBD2 (5 bases). Input material: PBMCs. The CDR3 reads CASSFSGGRTPYEQYF. DNA of the CDR3: TGTGCCAGCAGCTTTTCAGGTGGCAGGACTCCTTACGAGCAGTACTTC. Supplemented by reference TRBV7-6 and TRBJ2-7, the full variable domain reads GAGVSQSPRYKVTKRGQDVALRCDPISGHVSLYWYRQALGQGPEFLTYFNYEAQQDKSGLPNDRFSAERPEGSISTLTIQRTEQRDSAMYRCASSFSGGRTPYEQYFGPGTRLTVT.